The present T cell receptor (beta chain) was sequenced within a study of response to subunit inactivated influenza vaccine (dated by TCRdb to the late 2010s). Regarding the study in general: The study used deep quantitative T cell receptor repertoire profiling to track responses to a trivalent subunit inactivated influenza vaccine.

In regard to this clonotype: It has no known antigen specificity. Base quality data are lacking; no much larger clone is found one base away.

Overall study results and their limits: The authors suggested that each seasonal influenza vaccination may recruit only a limited number of new T cells.

The library was produced with RT-PCR. The sequencer listed for this sample is Illumina HiSeq 2500. The public reads were reprocessed in TCRdb via fastp at Q25 and MiXCR, keeping in-frame beta chains. Identical CDR3 protein sequences are pooled into one entry, listed with their most common genes and DNA. In this sample the table shows about 650,000 distinct CDR3 sequences, about 14% of which occur a single time. The top ten hold 7.6% of the sample. CDR1 and CDR2 (SGHAT, FQDESV) derive from the germline V gene (reference sequence). The CDR3 contains 15 residues, cysteine and phenylalanine counted. Of the read, only the CDR3 DNA is kept; its 45 bases are in frame from base 1. At the junction V is shortened by 5 bases and J by 0 bases; bases outside the gene matches: 4.

This clonotype was obtained from a man aged 50-59 years who received an inactivated influenza vaccine. Donor details come from another sample of the same person, matched by shared clones. Here the chain combines TRBV11-1 and TRBJ2-7, with 10 junctional bases fitting TRBD1. The specimen comprised PBMCs from blood, sampled around two weeks before vaccination. The encoded CDR3 is CASSRQGASSYEQYF. The sequence in DNA is TGTGCCAGCAGCCGACAGGGGGCAAGCTCCTACGAGCAGTACTTC. Reference TRBV11-1 and TRBJ2-7 proteins supply the regions before and after the CDR3; the full variable domain is: EAEVAQSPRYKITEKSQAVAFWCDPISGHATLYWYRQILGQGPELLVQFQDESVVDDSQLPKDRFSAERLKGVDSTLKIQPAELGDSAMYLCASSRQGASSYEQYFGPGTRLTVT.